The next 11 T cell receptor beta chains were all read from a single sample in a study of shared clonotypes between healthy human individuals. Method: immunoSEQ multiplex PCR; TCRdb's copy keeps in-frame clones and lacks some. The data hold approximately 2,300,000 clones, with 85% to 95% observed a single time. Sequencing was done on a sample of naive CD4+ T cells from PBMCs. Subset specified: CD45RA+ positively selected. The receptors derive from a man aged 18 to 29 in good health. Some clones in this sample may be carry-over from other donors' samples.

The chain couples TRBV7-8 to TRBJ2-3; 14 bases line up with TRBD2. CDR1 SGHVS and CDR2 FQNEAQ come from the germline V gene. The V gene end was trimmed by 5 bases and the J gene end by 4 bases; junction bases not matched to a gene: 2. CDR3 length: 15 amino acids. CDR3 bases: TGTGCCAGCAGCAGACTAGCGGGAGGGGCAGATACGCAGTATTTT. Translation: CASSRLAGGADTQYF.

The rearrangement joins TRBV19 to TRBJ1-5, with D perhaps matching TRBD1 (5 bases). CDR3 length: 15 amino acids. V was shortened by 5 bases and J by 0 bases, with 11 bases between the two germline ends. CDR1 is LNHDA, CDR2 SQIVND, per germline (reference sequence). The CDR3 is CASSLQANSNQPQHF. The DNA of the CDR3 is TGTGCCAGTAGTCTACAGGCAAATAGCAATCAGCCCCAGCATTTT. Based on the CDR3 plus reference TRBV19 and TRBJ1-5, the full variable domain is DGGITQSPKYLFRKEGQNVTLSCEQNLNHDAMYWYRQDPGQGLRLIYYSQIVNDFQKGDIAEGYSVSREKKESFPLTVTSAQKNPTAFYLCASSLQANSNQPQHFGDGTRLSIL.

The chain uses TRBV7-9 and TRBJ2-4, with D possibly matching TRBD1 (5 bases). Trimming pared 2 bases from V and 9 bases from J, leaving 20 bases between. The CDR3 consists of 16 residues. Per germline, CDR1 SEHNR and CDR2 FQNEAQ (reference sequence). The CDR3 region has the DNA TGTGCCAGCAGCTTATCGTTAGGTACAGGCCAAGGCATTCAGTACTTC. This translates into CASSLSLGTGQGIQYF.

This rearrangement joins TRBV7-2 to TRBJ1-5, with 7 bases aligning to TRBD1. The V segment lost 6 bases and the J segment 7 bases; nucleotides outside the gene matches: 12. Per the germline V gene, CDR1 is SGHTA and CDR2 is FQGNSA. This CDR3 region has 15 residues. The CDR3 DNA follows: TGTGCCAGCAGTCCAGGGGGGGGCGCGGGACAGCCCCAGCATTTT. Protein sequence: CASSPGGGAGQPQHF.

The chain is built from TRBV11-2 and TRBJ1-4, with D possibly matching TRBD1 (6 bases). V was shortened by 2 bases and J by 7 bases, with 11 bases between the two germline ends. Per the germline V gene, CDR1 is SGHAT and CDR2 is FQNNGV. The CDR3 spans 14 residues. CDR3 nucleotides: TGTGCCAGCAGCTTAACAGGGTCTGGTGAAAAACTGTTTTTT. As protein: CASSLTGSGEKLFF.

The chain combines TRBV5-1 with TRBJ2-5; maybe TRBD1 (6 bases). This CDR3 is built from 14 residues. CDR1 is SGHRS and CDR2 is YFSETQ in the germline V gene. Deletions cut 4 bases from V and 3 bases from J, with 13 bases between. Here the CDR3 reads CASSIGTLEETQYF. CDR3 nucleotide sequence: TGCGCCAGCAGCATCGGGACACTGGAAGAGACCCAGTACTTC.

The chain recombines TRBV5-1 with TRBJ1-3, with no clear D. V was clipped by 0 bases and J by 0 bases, with 10 bases between them. The CDR3 runs to 16 residues. The V gene's germline CDR1 is SGHRS and CDR2 YFSETQ. The CDR3 DNA is TGCGCCAGCAGCTTGGGTTACACCGACTCTGGAAACACCATATATTTT. Translating it yields CASSLGYTDSGNTIYF.

The J gene is TRBJ2-3, the V gene TRBV6-1; D is ambiguous. V lost 6 bases to trimming and J lost 0 bases, with 4 bases between them. The V gene's germline CDR1 is MNHNS and CDR2 SASEGT. This CDR3 is built from 12 residues. The CDR3 DNA reads as TGTGCCAGCAGGCCCAGCACAGATACGCAGTATTTT. Its translation is CASRPSTDTQYF.

The chain combines TRBV2 with TRBJ2-1; 11 nucleotides line up with TRBD2. Trimming at V came to 2 bases and at J to 10 bases, leaving 10 bases not matched to a gene. Germline CDR1 and CDR2: SNHLY and FYNNEI. The CDR3 length is 16 residues. The CDR3: CASSESRLAGTPEQFF. The CDR3 DNA sequence: TGTGCCAGCAGTGAATCCCGACTAGCGGGAACTCCAGAGCAGTTCTTC.

The chain has TRBV27 and TRBJ2-7; 12 nucleotides match TRBD2. The CDR3 spans 17 residues. Germline V gene lookup returns CDR1 MNHEY and CDR2 SMNVEV (reference sequence). J gave up 5 bases and V 2 bases, and 10 bases lay outside the gene matches. For the CDR3, the DNA is TGTGCCAGCAGTTTACGACTAGCGGGAGCAGCCCCCCACGAGCAGTACTTC. This encodes CASSLRLAGAAPHEQYF.

The rearrangement uses TRBV30 and TRBJ1-1; D call uncertain. Per germline, CDR1 GTSNPN and CDR2 SVGIG (reference sequence). CDR3 size: 15 residues. Trimming shortened V by 4 bases and J by 0 bases, and 15 bases separated the two germline ends. The CDR3 coding sequence is TGTGCCTGGACTCTCCCCGGCAGGATGAACACTGAAGCTTTCTTT. Its translation: CAWTLPGRMNTEAFF.